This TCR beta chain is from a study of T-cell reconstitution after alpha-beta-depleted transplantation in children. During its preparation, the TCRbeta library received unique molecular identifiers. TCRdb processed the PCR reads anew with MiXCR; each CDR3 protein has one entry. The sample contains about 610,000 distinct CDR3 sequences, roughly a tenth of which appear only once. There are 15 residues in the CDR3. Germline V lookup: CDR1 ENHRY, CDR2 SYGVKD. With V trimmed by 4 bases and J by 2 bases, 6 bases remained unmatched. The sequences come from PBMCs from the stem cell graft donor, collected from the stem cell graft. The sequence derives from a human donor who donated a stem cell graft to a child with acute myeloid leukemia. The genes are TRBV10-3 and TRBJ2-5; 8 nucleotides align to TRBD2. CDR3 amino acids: CAISVGLGRQETQYF. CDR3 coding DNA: TGTGCCATCAGTGTGGGACTAGGGCGACAAGAGACCCAGTACTTC.